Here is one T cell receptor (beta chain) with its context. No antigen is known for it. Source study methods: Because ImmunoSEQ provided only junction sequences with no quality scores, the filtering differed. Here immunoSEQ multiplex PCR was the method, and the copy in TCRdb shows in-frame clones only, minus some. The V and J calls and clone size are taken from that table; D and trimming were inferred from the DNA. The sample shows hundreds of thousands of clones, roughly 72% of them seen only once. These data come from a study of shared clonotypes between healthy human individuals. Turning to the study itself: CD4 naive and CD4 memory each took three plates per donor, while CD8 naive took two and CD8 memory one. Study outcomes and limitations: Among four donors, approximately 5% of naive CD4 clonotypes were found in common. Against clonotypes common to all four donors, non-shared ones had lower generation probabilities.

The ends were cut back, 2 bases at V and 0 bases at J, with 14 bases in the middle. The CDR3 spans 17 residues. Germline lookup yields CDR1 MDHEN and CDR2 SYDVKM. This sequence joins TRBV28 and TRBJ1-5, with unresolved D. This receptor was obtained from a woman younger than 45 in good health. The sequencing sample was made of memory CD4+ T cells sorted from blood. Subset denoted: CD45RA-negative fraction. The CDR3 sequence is CASSLTSWRDSNQPQHF. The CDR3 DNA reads TGTGCCAGCAGTTTAACGAGCTGGAGGGATAGCAATCAGCCCCAGCATTTT.